Below, one T cell receptor beta chain is given with its context. Its antigen remains unidentified. It has no much larger one-base neighbor in the sample; base qualities were not kept. The protocol used for the library was RT-PCR. TCRdb names Illumina HiSeq 2500 as the instrument used. TCRdb's own reprocessing of the public reads used fastp at Q25 and MiXCR and kept productive beta chains. Duplicate CDR3 protein sequences are folded into a single record with the most common DNA and genes. In this sample the table shows 750,000 to 850,000 distinct CDR3 sequences, around a sixth of which occur a single time. About a tenth of the sample rests with the top ten. The sample originates from a study of response to subunit inactivated influenza vaccine (dated by TCRdb to the late 2010s). General notes on the study: To follow how T cells responded to a trivalent subunit inactivated influenza vaccine, the researchers relied on deep quantitative profiling of the T cell receptor repertoire.

The paper's findings and limits, for the study overall: It was suggested by the authors that each seasonal influenza vaccination may recruit only a limited number of new T cells.

This sequence was found in a man in his fifties or sixties who received an inactivated influenza vaccine. Donor details come from another sample of the same person, matched by shared clones. Material: PBMCs from blood, obtained about 5 days after vaccination.

The CDR3 protein is CASSPLIGQGTYEQYF. The DNA reads as follows: TGTGCCAGCAGCCCCCTTATCGGACAGGGGACCTACGAGCAGTACTTC. The chain was built from TRBV7-2 and TRBJ2-7, with 9 junctional bases fitting TRBD1. Reading from cysteine to phenylalanine, the CDR3 counts 16 amino acids. Only CDR3 DNA remains: 48 bases, in frame from the first base. V ends up 5 bases short and J 2 bases short, with an unmatched junction base count of 10. Taken from the germline V gene, the CDR1 and CDR2 loops are SGHTA and FQGNSA.